These T cell receptor beta chains were read from a single sample in a study of T cell changes during pregnancy in multiple sclerosis. The method was immunoSEQ multiplex PCR; TCRdb's version includes in-frame clones alone and lacks a portion of them. This sample yields more than 85,000 clones, of which around 94% are seen a single time; approximately 1.7% belongs to the top ten. Sequenced material: peripheral blood, taken after pregnancy. The receptors were sampled from a female donor in good health, enrolled as a control in a pregnancy study. The CDR3 runs from the conserved cysteine through the conserved F or W. A D gene is named only where the DNA matches it firmly. For some rows the clone size is stated as once, few or many, or as a class when expanded; others skip it.

J gene | CDR3 length | clone size | D gene | V gene | CDR3 DNA | CDR3 protein
TRBJ2-5 | 15 | NA | NA | TRBV30 | TGTGCCTGGAGTGCCAGGGGAAGGGCGTTAGGGACCCAGTACTTC | CAWSARGRALGTQYF
TRBJ1-3 | 15 | NA | NA | TRBV6-1 | TGTGCCAGCAGGCTTGGAGGTAACTCTGGAAACACCATATATTTT | CASRLGGNSGNTIYF
TRBJ1-1 | 15 | once | NA | TRBV28 | TGTGCCAGCAGTTCCCACAGCTCCTGGAACACTGAAGCTTTCTTT | CASSSHSSWNTEAFF
TRBJ2-1 | 13 | NA | NA | TRBV30 | TGTGCCTGGAGTGCCGAGCTCGGGGATGAGCAGTTCTTC | CAWSAELGDEQFF
TRBJ2-2 | 16 | NA | NA | TRBV6-6 | TGTGCCAGCAGTTACCCTAGGACTCCTAACACCGGGGAGCTGTTTTTT | CASSYPRTPNTGELFF
TRBJ1-2 | 14 | NA | NA | TRBV18 | TGTGCCAGCTCACCATGGGACAAAAGCGACGGCTACACCTTC | CASSPWDKSDGYTF
TRBJ2-7 | 15 | NA | NA | TRBV5-1 | TGCGCCAGCAGCTCCCGAGGGGGTGCCGATTCCGAGCAGTACTTC | CASSSRGGADSEQYF
TRBJ2-7 | 13 | NA | TRBD2 | TRBV5-1 | TGCGCCAGCTCCCGGGGAGGGATCTACGAGCAGTACTTC | CASSRGGIYEQYF
TRBJ2-3 | 14 | NA | TRBD2 | TRBV28 | TGTGCCAGCAGATCACTAGCGGGAGGGGATACGCAGTATTTT | CASRSLAGGDTQYF
TRBJ2-7 | 17 | NA | TRBD1 | TRBV5-1 | TGCGCCAGCAGCTTGGGGCGACAGGGGGTATCCATCTACGAGCAGTACTTC | CASSLGRQGVSIYEQYF
TRBJ2-3 | 13 | NA | NA | TRBV5-4 | TGTGCCAGCAGCTTCCCCAGTACCGATACGCAGTATTTT | CASSFPSTDTQYF
TRBJ2-5 | 14 | NA | NA | TRBV7-2 | TGTGCCAGCACCTTTAGCGCAGGTCCGGAGACCCAGTACTTC | CASTFSAGPETQYF
TRBJ2-7 | 11 | NA | NA | TRBV20-1 | TGCAGTGCTAGACAGGGCCGCGAGCAGTACTTC | CSARQGREQYF
TRBJ2-7 | 15 | NA | TRBD1 | TRBV5-8 | TGTGCCAGCAGCTCAACAGGGGCGGGCTCCTACGAGCAGTACTTC | CASSSTGAGSYEQYF
TRBJ2-3 | 11 | NA | NA | TRBV7-9 | TGTGCCAGCAGCTTGAGTGATACGCAGTATTTT | CASSLSDTQYF
TRBJ1-2 | 10 | NA | NA | TRBV29-1 | TGCAGCGTTGAACAGTACGGCTACACCTTC | CSVEQYGYTF
TRBJ2-1 | 16 | NA | NA | TRBV11-2 | TGTGCCAGCAGCCCCCGGGTGGCTATACCGCTCAATGAGCAGTTCTTC | CASSPRVAIPLNEQFF
TRBJ2-7 | 19 | NA | TRBD1 | TRBV11-2 | TGTGCCAGCAGCTTAGGCTTCATTTTGCTGCGACAGGGGGTTCACGAGCAGTACTTC | CASSLGFILLRQGVHEQYF
TRBJ2-5 | 15 | NA | TRBD1 | TRBV7-9 | TGTGCCAGCAGCTTAATAGGGACAGGGAGAGAGACCCAGTACTTC | CASSLIGTGRETQYF
TRBJ2-7 | 14 | NA | TRBD1 | TRBV27 | TGTGCCAGCAGTTTTCAGGGGGCCTCCTACGAGCAGTACTTC | CASSFQGASYEQYF
TRBJ1-1 | 15 | NA | TRBD1 | TRBV28 | TGTGCCAGTAAGGGCGGAGGGGGCCTTACCTCTGAAGCTTTCTTT | CASKGGGGLTSEAFF
TRBJ1-1 | 10 | NA | NA | TRBV19 | TGTGCCAGACCATCCTACGGAGCTTTCTTT | CARPSYGAFF
TRBJ1-1 | 16 | NA | TRBD1 | TRBV4-2 | TGTGCCAGCAGCCGAGAGGATTCGACAGGGGAAGCTAGGGCTTTCTTT | CASSREDSTGEARAFF
TRBJ1-2 | 14 | NA | TRBD1 | TRBV11-2 | TGTGCCAGCAGTCCTCCGGGACAGACTAGTGGCTACACCTTC | CASSPPGQTSGYTF
TRBJ1-1 | 18 | NA | NA | TRBV15 | TGTGCCACCAGCAGAGATCTCTTTAGTCAGCGTATGAACACTGAAGCTTTCTTT | CATSRDLFSQRMNTEAFF
TRBJ2-5 | 14 | once | NA | TRBV2 | TGTGCCAGCAAGCTCGGGACAAACCAAGAGACCCAGTACTTC | CASKLGTNQETQYF
TRBJ2-5 | 15 | NA | NA | TRBV4-1 | TGCGCCAGCAGCCTCCTTCAAAGGGGGCAAGAGACCCAGTACTTC | CASSLLQRGQETQYF
TRBJ2-7 | 13 | NA | NA | TRBV5-1 | TGCGCCAGCAGCTTGCGGGCGGGGTACGAGCAGTACTTC | CASSLRAGYEQYF
TRBJ2-5 | 17 | NA | TRBD2 | TRBV28 | TGTGCCAGCAGCCCAAATACTCGGGTAGCGGGACAAGAGACCCAGTACTTC | CASSPNTRVAGQETQYF
TRBJ2-1 | 14 | NA | NA | TRBV4-1 | TGCGCCAGCAGCCGACGGACTACCTACAATGAGCAGTTCTTC | CASSRRTTYNEQFF
TRBJ2-5 | 16 | NA | TRBD1 | TRBV19 | TGTGCCAGTAGTACCCTCTGGACAGGGGCGGAAGAGACCCAGTACTTC | CASSTLWTGAEETQYF
TRBJ2-7 | 15 | NA | NA | TRBV7-2 | TGTGCCAGCAGCCCAACCACGGGACACTACTACGAGCAGTACTTC | CASSPTTGHYYEQYF
TRBJ2-2 | 14 | NA | TRBD2 | TRBV6-1 | TGTGCCAGCGGGTTGGCGGGAGGAGTCGGGGAGCTGTTTTTT | CASGLAGGVGELFF
TRBJ2-3 | 15 | NA | TRBD2 | TRBV6-6 | TGTGCCAGCAGTTCCGGGACTAGCAGGACAGATACGCAGTATTTT | CASSSGTSRTDTQYF
TRBJ1-5 | 15 | NA | NA | TRBV7-2 | TGTGCCAGCAGCGAAAGTGGGACTAACAATCAGCCCCAGCATTTT | CASSESGTNNQPQHF
TRBJ1-4 | 15 | NA | TRBD1 | TRBV27 | TGTGCCAGCAGTTTGACCACAGGGGTAGGGGAAAAACTGTTTTTT | CASSLTTGVGEKLFF
TRBJ2-3 | 13 | once | NA | TRBV9 | TGTGCCAGCAGCGTAGACTCCACAGATACGCAGTATTTT | CASSVDSTDTQYF
TRBJ2-5 | 12 | NA | NA | TRBV6-1 | TGTGCCAGCAGTGAGTATCGGGAGACCCAGTACTTC | CASSEYRETQYF
TRBJ1-1 | 13 | NA | NA | TRBV2 | TGTGCCAGCAGTGAAAGCAGGGAAGTTGAAGCTTTCTTT | CASSESREVEAFF
TRBJ2-5 | 15 | NA | TRBD1 | TRBV5-1 | TGCGCCAGCAGCTCCCGAACAGACAGGGTCGAGACCCAGTACTTC | CASSSRTDRVETQYF
TRBJ2-1 | 11 | NA | TRBD2 | TRBV19 | TGTGCCAGTAGTAGCGGGGGGCCCCCGTTCTTC | CASSSGGPPFF
TRBJ2-7 | 15 | NA | TRBD2 | TRBV9 | TGTGCCAGCAGCCAGACAGGACTAGCGCATTACGAGCAGTACTTC | CASSQTGLAHYEQYF
TRBJ2-1 | 17 | NA | NA | TRBV4-2 | TGTGCCAGCAGCCAAGAAATGGCAGCGCAGGGATACAATGAGCAGTTCTTC | CASSQEMAAQGYNEQFF
TRBJ1-1 | 12 | NA | NA | TRBV19 | TGTGCCAGTAGGGACAGGAACACTGAAGCTTTCTTT | CASRDRNTEAFF
TRBJ1-5 | 14 | NA | TRBD1 | TRBV30 | TGTGCCTGGGCACAGGGGAAGGGCAATCAGCCCCAGCATTTT | CAWAQGKGNQPQHF
TRBJ1-2 | 15 | few | TRBD1 | TRBV28 | TGTGCCAGCAGTTTGGGGACAGGGGCAGGACGAGGCTACACCTTC | CASSLGTGAGRGYTF
TRBJ2-6 | 17 | NA | TRBD2 | TRBV5-1 | TGCGCCAGCAGCTTGGCATTTGCGGGAGGGGAGGCCAACGTCCTGACTTTC | CASSLAFAGGEANVLTF
TRBJ2-7 | 14 | NA | TRBD1 | TRBV5-5 | TGTGCCAGCAGCCGGGGACAGGGGTCCTACGAGCAGTACTTC | CASSRGQGSYEQYF
TRBJ1-2 | 12 | NA | NA | TRBV7-9 | TGTGCCAGCAGCCCTCCCTGGCCTGGCTACACCTTC | CASSPPWPGYTF
TRBJ2-1 | 15 | NA | TRBD2 | TRBV7-2 | TGTGCCAGCACTGCTCTAGCGGGAGTGGTCAATGAGCAGTTCTTC | CASTALAGVVNEQFF
TRBJ2-7 | 16 | NA | NA | TRBV14 | TGTGCCAGCAGCAGCATGGGACTCCTTAAAACCCACGAGCAGTACTTC | CASSSMGLLKTHEQYF
TRBJ2-1 | 13 | NA | NA | TRBV18 | TGTGCCAGCTCACCCTCGGGGGTTAATGAGCAGTTCTTC | CASSPSGVNEQFF
TRBJ2-5 | 13 | NA | NA | TRBV29-1 | TGCAGCGTTGTTGCAGGCACCCAAGAGACCCAGTACTTC | CSVVAGTQETQYF
TRBJ1-1 | 14 | NA | NA | TRBV5-6 | TGTGCCAACAGCTTGCAGGGAACGGGCACTGAAGCTTTCTTT | CANSLQGTGTEAFF
TRBJ1-1 | 14 | NA | TRBD1 | TRBV5-1 | TGCGCCAGCAGCCTAATCGGGACAGGGGCTGAAGCTTTCTTT | CASSLIGTGAEAFF
TRBJ2-5 | 15 | NA | NA | TRBV10-3 | TGTGCCACTACTGTCTCCGGGAGCATAGGGGAGACCCAGTACTTC | CATTVSGSIGETQYF
TRBJ2-7 | 15 | NA | TRBD2 | TRBV18 | TGTGCCAGCTCACCTCTAGCGGGAGGAGGTTACGAGCAGTACTTC | CASSPLAGGGYEQYF
TRBJ2-7 | 14 | NA | NA | TRBV11-2 | TGTGCCAGCACCTTCGGGACTCACCAATACGAGCAGTACTTC | CASTFGTHQYEQYF
TRBJ2-1 | 13 | NA | NA | TRBV30 | TGTGCCTGGAGTGGGGGGGTCTACAATGAGCAGTTCTTC | CAWSGGVYNEQFF